Sequencing of this T cell receptor (beta chain) was carried out in a study of blood T cell repertoires in COVID-19. Study-wide background: COVID-19 samples from acute and convalescent phases originated in the United States, Italy and Spain. In each case, the material was cDNA or gDNA derived from T cells, B-cell-depleted T cells, or PBMCs.

This clone has ten or more counts. Original analysis: Reference gene primer amplification gave nucleated cell count estimates. This table comes from immunoSEQ multiplex PCR, and its TCRdb copy is limited to in-frame clones, with some not included. V, J and clone size reflect that table, while D and trimming were determined from the DNA. The table records under 350,000 clones, 89% of them present only once. A Seattle source enrolled patients during active infection and followed them longitudinally. The junction had 7 bases not matched to a gene; V was cut back by 5 bases and J by 4 bases. The V gene's germline CDR1 is MRHNA and CDR2 SNTAGT. The CDR3 contains 15 residues.

The TCR originated in a young woman with COVID-19, enrolled during active disease. What was sequenced was peripheral blood. The chain couples TRBV6-4 to TRBJ2-3, with TRBD2 identical over 9 bases. CDR3 amino acids: CASSRSGGVADTQYF. CDR3 DNA sequence: TGTGCCAGCAGTCGTAGCGGGGGTGTGGCAGATACGCAGTATTTT.